The source of this TCR beta chain is a study of response to subunit inactivated influenza vaccine. Germline V gene data show CDR1 as SEHNR and CDR2 as FQNEAQ (reference sequence). The CDR3 consists of 13 residues. V was cut by 5 bases and J by 5 bases, with 13 bases left in between. One entry per CDR3 protein results from TCRdb running MiXCR on the RT-PCR reads. Altogether roughly 500,000 distinct CDR3 sequences are present, less than 25% being singletons, with the ten largest covering 2.5% to 3%. This sample also appeared in a second study, on T cells expressing NK-cell markers. That paper adds: What made the TCR beta cDNA was 5'RACE template switching with UMIs.

The V and J genes are TRBV7-9 and TRBJ2-7; D is unresolved. The TCR sequence derives from a man aged 50 to 59 who received an inactivated influenza vaccine. This specimen was CD4+ T cells sorted from PBMCs, taken about 11 days after vaccination. The DNA for the CDR3 is TGTGCCAGCAGCCACCGGGCGCCCAACGAGCAGTACTTC. Its protein is CASSHRAPNEQYF.